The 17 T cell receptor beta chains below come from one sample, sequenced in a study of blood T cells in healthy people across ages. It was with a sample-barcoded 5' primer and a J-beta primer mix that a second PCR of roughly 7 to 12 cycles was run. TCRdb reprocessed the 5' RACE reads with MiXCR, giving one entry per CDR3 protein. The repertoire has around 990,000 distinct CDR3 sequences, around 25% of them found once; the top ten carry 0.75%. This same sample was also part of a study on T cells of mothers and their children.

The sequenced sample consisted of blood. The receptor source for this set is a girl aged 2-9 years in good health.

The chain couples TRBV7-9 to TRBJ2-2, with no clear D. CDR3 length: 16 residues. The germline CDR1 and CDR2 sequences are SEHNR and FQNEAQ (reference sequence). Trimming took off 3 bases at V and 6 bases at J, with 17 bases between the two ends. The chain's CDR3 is CASSFATLMWAGELFF. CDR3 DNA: TGTGCCAGCAGCTTCGCCACACTAATGTGGGCCGGGGAGCTGTTTTTT.

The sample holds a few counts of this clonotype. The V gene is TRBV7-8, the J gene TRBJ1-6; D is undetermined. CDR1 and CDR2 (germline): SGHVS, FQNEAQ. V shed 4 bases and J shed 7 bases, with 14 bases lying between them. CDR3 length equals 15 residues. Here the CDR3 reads CASSSPGVGNSPLHF. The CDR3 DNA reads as TGTGCCAGCAGCTCTCCCGGGGTAGGAAATTCACCCCTCCACTTT. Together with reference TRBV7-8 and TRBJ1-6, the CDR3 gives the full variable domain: GAGVSQSPRYKVAKRGQDVALRCDPISGHVSLFWYQQALGQGPEFLTYFQNEAQLDKSGLPSDRFFAERPEGSVSTLKIQRTQQEDSAVYLCASSSPGVGNSPLHFGNGTRLTVT.

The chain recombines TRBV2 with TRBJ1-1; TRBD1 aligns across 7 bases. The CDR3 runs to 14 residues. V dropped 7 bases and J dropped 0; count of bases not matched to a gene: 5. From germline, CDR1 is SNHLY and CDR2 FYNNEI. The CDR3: CASTPTGMNTEAFF. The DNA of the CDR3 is TGTGCCAGCACTCCGACAGGGATGAACACTGAAGCTTTCTTT.

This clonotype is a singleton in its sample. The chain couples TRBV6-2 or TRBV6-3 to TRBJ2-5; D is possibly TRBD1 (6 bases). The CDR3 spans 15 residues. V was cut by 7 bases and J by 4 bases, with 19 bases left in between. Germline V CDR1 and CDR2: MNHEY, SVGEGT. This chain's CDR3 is CASTASRGGRETQYF. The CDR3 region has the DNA TGTGCCAGCACCGCCTCCAGGGGTGGGAGAGAGACCCAGTACTTC.

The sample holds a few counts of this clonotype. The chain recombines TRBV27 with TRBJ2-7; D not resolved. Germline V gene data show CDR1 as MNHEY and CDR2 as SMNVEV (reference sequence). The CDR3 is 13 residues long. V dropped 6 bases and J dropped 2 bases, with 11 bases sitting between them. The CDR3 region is CASRTSLTYEQYF. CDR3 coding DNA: TGTGCCAGCAGGACCTCACTGACCTACGAGCAGTACTTC.

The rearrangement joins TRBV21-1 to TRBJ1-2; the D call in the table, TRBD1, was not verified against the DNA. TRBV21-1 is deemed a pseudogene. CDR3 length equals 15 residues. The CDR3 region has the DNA TGTGCCAGCAGCAAAGTATTCAGGGGGCTGTATGGCTACACCTTC. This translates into CASSKVFRGLYGYTF.

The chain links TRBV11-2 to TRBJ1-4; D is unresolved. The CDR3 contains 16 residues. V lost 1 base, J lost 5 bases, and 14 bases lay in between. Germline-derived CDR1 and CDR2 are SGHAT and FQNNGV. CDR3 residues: CASSLVLGRTNEKLFF. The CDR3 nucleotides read TGTGCCAGCAGCTTAGTGTTGGGCAGAACAAATGAAAAACTGTTTTTT.

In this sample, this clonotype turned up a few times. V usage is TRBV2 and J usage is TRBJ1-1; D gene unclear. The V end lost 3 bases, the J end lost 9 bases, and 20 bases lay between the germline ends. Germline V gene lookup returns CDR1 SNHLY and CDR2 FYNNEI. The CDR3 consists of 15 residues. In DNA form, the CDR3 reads TGTGCCAGCAGTGATTCGGCCACAATTCAGTCTAAAGCTTTCTTT. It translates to CASSDSATIQSKAFF.

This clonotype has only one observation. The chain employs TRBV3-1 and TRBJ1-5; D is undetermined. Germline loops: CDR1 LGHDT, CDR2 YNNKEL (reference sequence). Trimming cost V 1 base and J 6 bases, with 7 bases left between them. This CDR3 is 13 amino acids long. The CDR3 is CASSQVEGQPQHF. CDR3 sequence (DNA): TGTGCCAGCAGCCAAGTAGAAGGTCAGCCCCAGCATTTT.

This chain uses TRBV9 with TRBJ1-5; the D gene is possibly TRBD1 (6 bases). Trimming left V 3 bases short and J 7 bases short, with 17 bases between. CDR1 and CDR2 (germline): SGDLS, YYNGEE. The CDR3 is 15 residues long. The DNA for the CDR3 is TGTGCCAGCAGCGAGACAGGCCAAATAGGGCAGCCCCAGCATTTT. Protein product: CASSETGQIGQPQHF.

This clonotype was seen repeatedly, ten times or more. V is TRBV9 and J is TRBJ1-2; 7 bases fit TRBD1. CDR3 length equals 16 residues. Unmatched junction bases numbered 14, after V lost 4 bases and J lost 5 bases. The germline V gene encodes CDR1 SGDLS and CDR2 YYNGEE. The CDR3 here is CASSPRNGQVPYGYTF. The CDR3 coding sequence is TGTGCCAGCAGCCCTCGGAATGGACAGGTCCCATATGGCTACACCTTC.

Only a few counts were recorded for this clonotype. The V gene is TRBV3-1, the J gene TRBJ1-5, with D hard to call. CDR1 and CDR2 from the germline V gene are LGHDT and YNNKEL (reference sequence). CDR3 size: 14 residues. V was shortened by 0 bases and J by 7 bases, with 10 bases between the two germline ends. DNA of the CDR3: TGTGCCAGCAGCCAAGAAGGTCTTGCCCAGCCCCAGCATTTT. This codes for CASSQEGLAQPQHF.

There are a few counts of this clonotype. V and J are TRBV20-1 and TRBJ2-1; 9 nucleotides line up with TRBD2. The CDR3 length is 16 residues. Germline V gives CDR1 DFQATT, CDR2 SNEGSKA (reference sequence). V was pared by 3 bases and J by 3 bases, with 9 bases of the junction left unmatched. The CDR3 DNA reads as TGCAGTGCTAGGGGTAGAAGCGGGAGGAACTACAATGAGCAGTTCTTC. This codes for CSARGRSGRNYNEQFF.

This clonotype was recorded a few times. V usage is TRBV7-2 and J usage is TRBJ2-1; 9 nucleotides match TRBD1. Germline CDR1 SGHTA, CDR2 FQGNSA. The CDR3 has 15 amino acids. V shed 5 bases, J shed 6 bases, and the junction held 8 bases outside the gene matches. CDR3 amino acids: CASSPGGQGFNEQFF. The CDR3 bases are TGTGCCAGCAGCCCCGGGGGACAGGGTTTCAATGAGCAGTTCTTC.

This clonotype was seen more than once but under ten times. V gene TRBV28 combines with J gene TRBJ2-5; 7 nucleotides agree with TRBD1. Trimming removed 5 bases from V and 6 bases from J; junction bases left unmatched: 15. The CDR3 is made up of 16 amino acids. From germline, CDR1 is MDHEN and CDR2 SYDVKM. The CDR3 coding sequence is TGTGCCAGCAGTGATATGACAGGGAGTCTGGAGAAGACCCAGTACTTC. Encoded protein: CASSDMTGSLEKTQYF.

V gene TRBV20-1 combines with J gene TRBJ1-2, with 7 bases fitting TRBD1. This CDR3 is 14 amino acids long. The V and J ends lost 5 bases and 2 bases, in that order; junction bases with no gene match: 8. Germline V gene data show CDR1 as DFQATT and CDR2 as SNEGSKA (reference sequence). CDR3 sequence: CSAFIQGGNYGYTF. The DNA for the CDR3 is TGCAGTGCTTTCATTCAGGGGGGGAACTATGGCTACACCTTC.

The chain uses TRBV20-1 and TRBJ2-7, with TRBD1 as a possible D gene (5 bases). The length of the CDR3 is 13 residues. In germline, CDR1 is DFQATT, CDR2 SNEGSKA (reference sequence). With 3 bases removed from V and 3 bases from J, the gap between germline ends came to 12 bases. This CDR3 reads CSARGQVLYEQYF. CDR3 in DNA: TGCAGTGCTAGGGGGCAGGTGCTCTACGAGCAGTACTTC.